This T cell receptor beta chain was observed in a study of blood T cells in healthy people across ages. From germline, CDR1 is MDHEN and CDR2 SYDVKM. Deletions cut 10 bases from V and 4 bases from J, with 13 bases between. The length of the CDR3 is 13 residues. The authors ran a second PCR of 7 to 11 cycles using a sample-barcoded 5' primer and a J-beta primer mix. TCRdb reprocessed the 5' RACE reads via MiXCR and lists one record per CDR3 protein. The table has approximately 580,000 distinct CDR3 sequences, about 25% seen once. The same sample was also studied in work on T cells of mothers and their children. Turning to that study: In each mother, TCR beta CDR3 reads exceeded 10 million; in each child, they numbered some 3 million.

The sample consisted of blood. This clonotype was sampled from a boy between 10 and 17 years old in good health. The V call is TRBV28, the J call TRBJ1-4; weak D call: TRBD1 (5 bases). CDR3 DNA sequence: TGTGCCACCGTTCCGGGACTTAATGAAAAACTGTTTTTT. Amino acid sequence: CATVPGLNEKLFF.